This T cell receptor beta chain was obtained from a study of early T cells in non-severe SARS-CoV-2 infection. One entry per CDR3 protein results from TCRdb running MiXCR on the 5' RACE reads. Of 75,000 to 90,000 distinct CDR3 sequences listed, under 15% are singletons. V was pared by 5 bases and J by 4 bases, with 21 bases between. CDR1 is LNHDA and CDR2 is SQIVND in the germline V gene (reference sequence). The CDR3 consists of 17 residues. Sequenced: whole blood. The sequence came from an adult who was a healthcare worker with PCR-confirmed SARS-CoV-2 infection or an uninfected control (not recorded which). The chain recombines TRBV19 with TRBJ2-1; maybe TRBD1 (6 bases). CDR3 loop: CASSPRQAAAFYNEQFF. The CDR3 coding sequence is TGTGCCAGTAGTCCTCGACAGGCTGCAGCGTTTTACAATGAGCAGTTCTTC.